This T cell receptor beta chain is from a study of vaccination and CD4 T cells after COVID-19 (dated by TCRdb to between 2020 and 2023). General notes on the study: Six males and four females were included in the convalescent cohort, with two Hispanic individuals, seven Caucasians, two Asians and one multiracial person represented. Overlapping spike peptide pools from SARS-CoV-2 and from the common cold coronaviruses HCoV-NL63, HCoV-OC43 and HCoV-229E were used as culture stimuli. In an earlier paper using these donors, memory CD4+ T cell crossreactivity between SARS-CoV-2 and common cold coronavirus spike proteins was assessed at the TCR clonotype level. Post-vaccine blood samples were obtained a median of about 77 days after the second vaccine dose, with a range of about 12 to 241 days. In over 8 COVID-19 convalescent patients and a handful of infection-naive healthy vaccine recipients, researchers compared the spike-specific CD4+ TCR repertoire from before mRNA vaccination with the repertoire from after. Post-COVID blood samples were collected from convalescent patients a median of around 100 days after diagnosis, with a range of roughly 30 to 170 days. Two doses of either the Pfizer-BioNTech BNT162b2 vaccine (n=8) or the Moderna mRNA-1273 vaccine (n=2) were administered to participants. As controls, cultures received a CEFX viral epitope pool (the positive control), an HIV-1 Nef peptide pool (the negative control), or no peptide at all. Paper-wide results and their limitations: In convalescent patients, a median about 86% of post-vaccine SARS-CoV-2-reactive clones were detected only after vaccination, and vaccine-specific priming was suggested by this finding. The number of convalescent patients in the study was relatively small, and the study did not examine early timepoints following natural infection. An increase in the median number of SARS-CoV-2-reactive clonotypes from roughly 20 after infection to 38 after vaccination was observed, but the change was not found to be significant. Of the vaccine-specific clones in convalescent patients, 304 of 307, or nearly all, reacted only to SARS-CoV-2 spike and did not cross-react with common cold coronaviruses.

The treatment or condition label, read with the paper, signifies: roughly ten-day PBMC culture with coronavirus spike peptide pools or control peptides (ViraFEST assay). CD4+ T cells from unexposed donors were collected before the COVID-19 pandemic (2011-2018). The ViraFEST assay, used in the study, expanded antigen-specific T cells with peptide pools and then identified the expanded clonotypes through TCR sequencing. PBMCs were cultured at roughly 1.9 million per well in IMDM supplemented with 5% human AB serum and about 10 IU/ml IL-2, with 10 ug/ml peptide pools added. Half of the culture medium was replaced with fresh IL-2-containing medium on days 3 and 7. Once the cells had been in culture for about 10 days, the EasySep CD4+ T cell isolation kit was used to isolate CD4+ T cells by negative selection. As cell number allowed, CD4+ T cells from unexposed donors were tested for reactivity to SARS-CoV-2 S and N and to four common cold coronavirus spike pools. Ficoll-Paque Plus gradient centrifugation was used to isolate PBMCs from whole blood, and the isolated PBMCs were then either used fresh or cryopreserved at -140C. Culture conditions were generally each tested in triplicate wells. Leukapheresis product for the unexposed donors was bought commercially.

From the germline V gene, CDR1 is SGHVS and CDR2 is FNYEAQ. The junction carries 5 bases between V and J, which are trimmed by 0 bases and 5 bases respectively. Spanning cysteine to phenylalanine, the CDR3 consists of 13 amino acids. Of all the DNA, just the CDR3 is kept, 39 bases in frame from base 1. This clonotype was seen only a few times. Its antigen is still unknown. There are no base qualities to consult, and no much larger clone falls within one base. The receptor library was made with PCR. At the Johns Hopkins FTIC core, DNA from the cultured CD4+ T cells underwent TCR sequencing with the Oncomine TCR Beta short-read assay. The QIAamp micro DNA kit was used to extract genomic DNA from the cultured CD4+ T cells. The Oncomine TCR Beta libraries from cultured CD4+ T cells were pooled using unique dual indexes and then sequenced on an Illumina iSeq 100. The study's processing was this. Non-productive sequences were removed, and CDR3s that did not start with C, did not end with F or W, or were shorter than 7 amino acids were discarded. Antigen-specific clonotypes were identified with the MANAFEST web application by comparing peptide-stimulated wells with reference and other culture wells. To be called positive, a clone needed an FDR below 0.05, an odds ratio above 5, and a productive frequency above 0.1% in at least two of three replicate wells. A clonotype was classed as cross-reactive if the clonotype showed significant expansion both in SARS-CoV-2 spike wells and in at least one common cold coronavirus spike condition. Using R version 3.6.1, CDR3 homology was evaluated through Levenshtein distances (stringdist) along with unrooted phylogenetic trees (ape). TCRdb trimmed the raw reads at Q25, called clones with MiXCR and kept productive beta chains. Every CDR3 protein is listed once, alongside the most common genes and DNA of its rows. For this entry, the V and J calls and clone size follow TCRdb and not the study's own pipeline. This sample is represented by about 4,300 distinct CDR3 sequences; about 60% of them were singletons. The leading ten clones occupy roughly 31% of the sample.

This clonotype was sampled from a human donor in good health. The rearrangement joined TRBV7-6 to TRBJ1-5, with the D segment identity uncertain. The specimen was CD4+ T cells from blood, cultured in vitro. Here is the DNA: TGTGCCAGCAGCTTAGCGCTAGATCAGCCCCAGCATTTT. Translated, this gives CASSLALDQPQHF.